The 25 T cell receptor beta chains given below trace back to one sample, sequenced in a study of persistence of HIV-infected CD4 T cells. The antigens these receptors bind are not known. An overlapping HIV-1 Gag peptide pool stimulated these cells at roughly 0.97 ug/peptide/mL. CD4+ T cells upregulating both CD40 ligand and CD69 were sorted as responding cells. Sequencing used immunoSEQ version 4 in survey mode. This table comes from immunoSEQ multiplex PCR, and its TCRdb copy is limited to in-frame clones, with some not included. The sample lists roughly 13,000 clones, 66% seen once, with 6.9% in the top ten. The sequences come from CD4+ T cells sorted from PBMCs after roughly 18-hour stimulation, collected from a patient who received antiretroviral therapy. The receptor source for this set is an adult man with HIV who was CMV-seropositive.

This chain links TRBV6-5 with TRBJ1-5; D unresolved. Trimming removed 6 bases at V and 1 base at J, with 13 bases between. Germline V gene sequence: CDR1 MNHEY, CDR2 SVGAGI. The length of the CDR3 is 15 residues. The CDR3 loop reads CASSPFGGSNQPQHF. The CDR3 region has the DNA TGTGCCAGCAGCCCATTCGGTGGCAGCAATCAGCCCCAGCATTTT.

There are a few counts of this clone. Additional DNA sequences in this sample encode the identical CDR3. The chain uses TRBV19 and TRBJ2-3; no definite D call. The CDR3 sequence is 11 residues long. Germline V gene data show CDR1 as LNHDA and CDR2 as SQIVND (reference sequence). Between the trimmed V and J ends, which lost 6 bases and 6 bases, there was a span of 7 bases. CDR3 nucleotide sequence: TGTGCCAGTAGCCGTTGGGATACGCAGTATTTT. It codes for CASSRWDTQYF.

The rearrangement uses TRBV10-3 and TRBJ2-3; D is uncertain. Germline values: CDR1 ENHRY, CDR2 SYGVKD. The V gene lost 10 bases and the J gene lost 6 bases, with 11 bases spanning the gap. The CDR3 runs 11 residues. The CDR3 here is CASRLEDTQYF. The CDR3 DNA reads TGTGCCAGCAGGTTGGAGGATACGCAGTATTTT.

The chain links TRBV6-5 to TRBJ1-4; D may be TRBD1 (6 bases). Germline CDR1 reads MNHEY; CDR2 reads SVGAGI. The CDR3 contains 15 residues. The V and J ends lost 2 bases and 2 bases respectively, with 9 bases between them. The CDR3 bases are TGTGCCAGCAGTTACGAGAGGGGGACTAATGAAAAACTGTTTTTT. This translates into CASSYERGTNEKLFF.

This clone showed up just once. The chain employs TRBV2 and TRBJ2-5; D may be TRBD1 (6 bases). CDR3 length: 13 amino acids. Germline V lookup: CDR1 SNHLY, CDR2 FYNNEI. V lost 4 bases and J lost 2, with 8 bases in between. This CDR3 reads CASSVDSQETQYF. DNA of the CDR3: TGTGCCAGCAGTGTGGACAGTCAAGAGACCCAGTACTTC.

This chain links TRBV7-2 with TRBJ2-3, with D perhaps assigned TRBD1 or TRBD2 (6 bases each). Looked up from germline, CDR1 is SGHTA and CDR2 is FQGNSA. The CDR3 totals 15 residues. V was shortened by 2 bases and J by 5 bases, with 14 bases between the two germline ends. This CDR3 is CASSLSWGAGDTQYF. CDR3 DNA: TGTGCCAGCAGCTTAAGCTGGGGGGCCGGAGATACGCAGTATTTT.

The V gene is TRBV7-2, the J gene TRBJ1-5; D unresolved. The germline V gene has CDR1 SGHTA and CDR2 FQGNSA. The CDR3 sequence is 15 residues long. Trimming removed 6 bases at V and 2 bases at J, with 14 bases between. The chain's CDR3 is CASRAATKGNQPQHF. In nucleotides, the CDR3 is TGTGCCAGCAGGGCGGCGACGAAGGGCAATCAGCCCCAGCATTTT.

The CDR3 DNA follows: TGTGCCAGCAGCGCGGACAGGGCCAGCAATCAGCCCCAGCATTTT. Translated, it gives CASSADRASNQPQHF. The chain employs TRBV9 and TRBJ1-5; the match to TRBD1 covers 8 bases. The CDR3 is 15 residues long. CDR1 and CDR2 (germline): SGDLS, YYNGEE. V lost 3 bases to trimming and J lost 1 base; unmatched junction nucleotides: 3.

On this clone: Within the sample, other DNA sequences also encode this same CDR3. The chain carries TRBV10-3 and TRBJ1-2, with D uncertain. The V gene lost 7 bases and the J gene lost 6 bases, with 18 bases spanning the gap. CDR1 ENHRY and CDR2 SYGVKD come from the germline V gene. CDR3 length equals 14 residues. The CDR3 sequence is CAINLGIEVNGYTF. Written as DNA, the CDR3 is TGTGCCATCAACCTCGGAATCGAGGTAAATGGCTACACCTTC.

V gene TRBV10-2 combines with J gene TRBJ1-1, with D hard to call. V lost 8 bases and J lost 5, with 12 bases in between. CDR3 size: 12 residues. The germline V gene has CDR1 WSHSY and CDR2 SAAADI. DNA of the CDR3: TGCGCCAGCGGGAGTCGAGGGACTGAAGCTTTCTTT. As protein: CASGSRGTEAFF.

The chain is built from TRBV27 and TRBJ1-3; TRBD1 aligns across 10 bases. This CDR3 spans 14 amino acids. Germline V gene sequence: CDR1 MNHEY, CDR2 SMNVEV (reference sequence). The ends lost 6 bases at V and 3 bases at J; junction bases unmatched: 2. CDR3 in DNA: TGTGCCAGCAGGACAGGGGGCTATGGAAACACCATATATTTT. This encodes CASRTGGYGNTIYF.

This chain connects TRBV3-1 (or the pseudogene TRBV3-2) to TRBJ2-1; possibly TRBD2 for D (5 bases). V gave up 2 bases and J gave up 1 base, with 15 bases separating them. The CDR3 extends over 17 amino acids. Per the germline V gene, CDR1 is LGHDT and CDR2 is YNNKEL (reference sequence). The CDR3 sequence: CASSQWAGSNSYNEQFF. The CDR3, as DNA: TGTGCCAGCAGCCAATGGGCTGGGAGCAATTCCTACAATGAGCAGTTCTTC.

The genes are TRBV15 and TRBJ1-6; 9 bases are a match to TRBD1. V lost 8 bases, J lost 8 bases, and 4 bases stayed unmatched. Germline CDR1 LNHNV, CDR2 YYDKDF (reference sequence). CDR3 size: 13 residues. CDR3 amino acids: CATRRDRDSPLHF. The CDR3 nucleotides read TGTGCCACCCGAAGGGACAGGGATTCACCCCTCCACTTT.

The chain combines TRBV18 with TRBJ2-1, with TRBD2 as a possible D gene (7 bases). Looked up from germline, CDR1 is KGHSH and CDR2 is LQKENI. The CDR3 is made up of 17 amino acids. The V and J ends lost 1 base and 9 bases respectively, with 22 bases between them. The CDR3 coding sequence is TGTGCCAGCTCACCACAAAATCTAGCGGAAAGGGGGACTGAGCAGTTCTTC. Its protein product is CASSPQNLAERGTEQFF.

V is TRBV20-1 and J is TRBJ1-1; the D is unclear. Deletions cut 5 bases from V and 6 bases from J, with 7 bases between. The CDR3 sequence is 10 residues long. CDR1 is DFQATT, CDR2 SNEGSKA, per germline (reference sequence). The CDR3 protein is CSASVPEAFF. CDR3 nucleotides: TGCAGTGCTTCGGTCCCTGAAGCTTTCTTT.

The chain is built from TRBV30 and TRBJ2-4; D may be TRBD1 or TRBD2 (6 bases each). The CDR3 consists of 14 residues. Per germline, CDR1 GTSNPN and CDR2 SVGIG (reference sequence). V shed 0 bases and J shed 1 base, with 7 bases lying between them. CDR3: CAWSVGGAKNIQYF. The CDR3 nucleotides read TGTGCCTGGAGTGTAGGGGGGGCCAAAAACATTCAGTACTTC.

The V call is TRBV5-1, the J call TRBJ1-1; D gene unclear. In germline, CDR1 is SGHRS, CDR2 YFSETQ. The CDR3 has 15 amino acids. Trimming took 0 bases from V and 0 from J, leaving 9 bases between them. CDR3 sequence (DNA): TGCGCCAGCAGCTTGGGCGGACTGATGAACACTGAAGCTTTCTTT. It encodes CASSLGGLMNTEAFF.

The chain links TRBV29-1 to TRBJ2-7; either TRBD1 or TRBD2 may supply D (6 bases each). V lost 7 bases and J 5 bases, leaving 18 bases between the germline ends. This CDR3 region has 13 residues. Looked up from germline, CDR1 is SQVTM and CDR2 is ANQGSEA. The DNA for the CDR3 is TGCAGCGCTAGAACGGGGGCCGGGAACGAGCAGTACTTC. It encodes CSARTGAGNEQYF.

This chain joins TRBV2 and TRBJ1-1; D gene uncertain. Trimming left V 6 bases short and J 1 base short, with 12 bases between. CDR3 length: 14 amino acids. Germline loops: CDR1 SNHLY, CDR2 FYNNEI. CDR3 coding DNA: TGTGCCAGCAGCGCATATATTTCGAACACTGAAGCTTTCTTT. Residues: CASSAYISNTEAFF.

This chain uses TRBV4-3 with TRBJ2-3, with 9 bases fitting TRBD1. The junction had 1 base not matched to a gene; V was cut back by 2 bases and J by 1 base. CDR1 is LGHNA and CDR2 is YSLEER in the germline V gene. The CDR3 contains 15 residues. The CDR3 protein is CASSQRTGGTDTQYF. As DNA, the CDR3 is TGCGCCAGCAGCCAACGGACAGGGGGCACAGATACGCAGTATTTT.

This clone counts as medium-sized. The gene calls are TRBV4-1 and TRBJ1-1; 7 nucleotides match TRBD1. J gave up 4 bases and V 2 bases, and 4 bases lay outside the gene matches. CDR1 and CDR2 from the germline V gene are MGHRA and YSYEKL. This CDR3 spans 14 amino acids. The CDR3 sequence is CASSQPRDSTEAFF. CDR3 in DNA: TGCGCCAGCAGCCAACCCCGGGACAGCACTGAAGCTTTCTTT.

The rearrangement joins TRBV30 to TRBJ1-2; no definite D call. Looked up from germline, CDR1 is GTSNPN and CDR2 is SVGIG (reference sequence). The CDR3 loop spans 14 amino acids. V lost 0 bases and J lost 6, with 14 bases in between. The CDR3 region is CAWSVPLESNGYTF. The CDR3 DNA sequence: TGTGCCTGGAGTGTACCCCTTGAGAGCAATGGCTACACCTTC. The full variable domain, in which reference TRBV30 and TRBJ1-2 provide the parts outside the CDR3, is SQTIHQWPATLVQPVGSPLSLECTVEGTSNPNLYWYRQAAGRGLQLLFYSVGIGQISSEVPQNLSASRPQDRQFILSSKKLLLSDSGFYLCAWSVPLESNGYTFGSGTRLTVV.

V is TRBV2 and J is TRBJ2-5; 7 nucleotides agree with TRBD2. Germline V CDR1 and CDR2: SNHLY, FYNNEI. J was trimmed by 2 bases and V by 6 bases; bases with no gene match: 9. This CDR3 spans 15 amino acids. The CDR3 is CASRDKGLPQETQYF. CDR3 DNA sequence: TGTGCCAGCAGAGACAAGGGACTACCACAAGAGACCCAGTACTTC.

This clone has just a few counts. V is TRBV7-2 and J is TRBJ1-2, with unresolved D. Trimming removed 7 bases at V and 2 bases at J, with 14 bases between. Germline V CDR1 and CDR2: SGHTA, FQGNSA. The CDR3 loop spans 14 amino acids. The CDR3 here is CASNPPGSNYGYTF. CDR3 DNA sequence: TGTGCCAGCAACCCGCCGGGCAGCAACTATGGCTACACCTTC.

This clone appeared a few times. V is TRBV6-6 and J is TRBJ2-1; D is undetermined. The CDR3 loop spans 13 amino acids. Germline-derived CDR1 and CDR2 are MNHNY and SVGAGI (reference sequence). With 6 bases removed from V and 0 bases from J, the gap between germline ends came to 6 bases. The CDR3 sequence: CASSPLSYNEQFF. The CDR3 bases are TGTGCCAGCAGCCCCCTCTCCTACAATGAGCAGTTCTTC.